Listed here is a single TCR beta chain. The source of the sample is a study of CD8+ T cells in alopecia areata. RNA extraction was followed by reverse transcription into cDNA, which acted as the sequencing template. Clones were read by immunoSEQ multiplex PCR, and TCRdb kept only the in-frame ones, dropping some. The data contain 210,000 or so clones, around 66% of them seen just once; the ten biggest clones take up roughly 1.2%. Treatment: oral pan-JAK inhibitor, 5-10 mg twice daily. From alopecia areata patients, lesional scalp punch biopsies and peripheral blood were collected. PBMCs provided sorted CD4+ and CD8+ T cells. Sequencing was performed on CD4+ T cells sorted from blood, taken at week 44, from a patient treated with tofacitinib. The TCR comes from a human donor with alopecia areata.

For the CDR3, the DNA is TGTGCCAGCAGTGAAACCGGGGGCAACCAAGAGACCCAGTACTTC. Amino acids: CASSETGGNQETQYF. The gene calls are TRBV6-1 and TRBJ2-5; D could derive from TRBD1 or TRBD2 (6 bases each). Trimming removed 2 bases at V and 0 bases at J, with 10 bases between. Germline assignment: CDR1 MNHNS and CDR2 SASEGT. The CDR3 runs 15 residues.